A selection of T cell receptor beta chains follows, all from one sample in a study of control samples from healthy donors and cancer patients. Generated by immunoSEQ multiplex PCR, the TCRdb table keeps only in-frame clones and is missing some. The data show about 140,000 clones, approximately 91% seen once. The sample comprised blood. These receptor sequences come from a man aged 25 to 40 in good health. CDR3s include the opening cysteine and the closing phenylalanine or tryptophan. A D gene is named only where the DNA matches it firmly. Expanded clones are given a class, and other clones once, few, many or no size at all.

-,TRBJ2-3,13,TRBV5-6,-,TGTGCCAGCAGCCAGGGAGCCGCAGATACGCAGTATTTT,CASSQGAADTQYF
-,TRBJ1-3,14,TRBV7-7,-,TGTGCCAGCAGCCCAGGGTCGTTTTCCCGAACCATATATTTT,CASSPGSFSRTIYF
-,TRBJ2-7,14,TRBV4-1,TRBD2,TGCGCCAGCAGCCAAGCGGGAGGTCGGTACGAGCAGTACTTC,CASSQAGGRYEQYF
-,TRBJ2-7,14,TRBV7-2,-,TGTGCCAGCAGCTTAGGTCCGTGGGACAACGAGCAGTACTTC,CASSLGPWDNEQYF
once,TRBJ2-3,15,TRBV6-1,TRBD2,TGTGCCAGCAGTGAACTAGCGGGGGGCCCAGATACGCAGTATTTT,CASSELAGGPDTQYF
-,TRBJ2-4,17,TRBV4-1,-,TGCGCCAGCAGCCAACGGACGGAAACTGTAGCCAAAAACATTCAGTACTTC,CASSQRTETVAKNIQYF
few,TRBJ2-2,16,TRBV5-4,-,TGTGCCAGCAGACGAGGTGGTAGCGGGAACACCGGGGAGCTGTTTTTT,CASRRGGSGNTGELFF
-,TRBJ1-6,19,TRBV3-1/TRBV3-2,-,TGTGCCAGCAGCCAAGATTCAGTGGCAGGGAGCTCCTATAATTCACCCCTCCACTTT,CASSQDSVAGSSYNSPLHF
-,TRBJ2-1,18,TRBV20-1,TRBD2,TGCAGTGCTAGTCTGCGACTAGCGGACTGGGGGAGTTACAATGAGCAGTTCTTC,CSASLRLADWGSYNEQFF
-,TRBJ2-3,14,TRBV2,-,TGTGCCAGCAGCCGGGACGGAACCACAGATACGCAGTATTTT,CASSRDGTTDTQYF
-,TRBJ2-2,14,TRBV9,-,TGTGCCAGCAGCGTAACCACGAACACCGGGGAGCTGTTTTTT,CASSVTTNTGELFF
-,TRBJ1-6,16,TRBV21-1,-,TGTGCCAGCAGCAAAGGCAGGGGGCGAGCATTAACTACCCTCCACTTT,CASSKGRGRALTTLHF
-,TRBJ1-1,14,TRBV19,-,TGTGCCAGTAGTATTGGGGGGTCGAACACTGAAGCTTTCTTT,CASSIGGSNTEAFF
few,TRBJ1-6,15,TRBV19,-,TGTGCCAGTAGGGCCGGGACACTCAATAATTCACCCCTCCACTTT,CASRAGTLNNSPLHF
-,TRBJ2-3,16,TRBV3-1/TRBV3-2,-,TGTGCCAGCAGCCAGGGCGTACGCCCAGGATGGAATACGCAGTATTTT,CASSQGVRPGWNTQYF
-,TRBJ1-3,15,TRBV4-1,-,TGCGCCAGCAGCCAAGCAGGGGTGTCTGGAAACACCATATATTTT,CASSQAGVSGNTIYF
few,TRBJ1-1,12,TRBV19,TRBD1,TGTGCCAGTAGGACAGGGGACACTGAAGCTTTCTTT,CASRTGDTEAFF
once,TRBJ2-7,15,TRBV21-1,-,TGTGCCAGCACCTCAAGAAAACTAGCGGGGGAGGGGCAGTACTTC,CASTSRKLAGEGQYF
-,TRBJ2-1,15,TRBV5-4,-,TGTGCCAGCAACCTCGGTGGGGATTACCCCACTGGGCAGTTCTTC,CASNLGGDYPTGQFF
once,TRBJ1-6,15,TRBV6-5,-,TGTGCCAGCAGGGGGGACGGCTCCTATAATTCACCCCTCCACTTT,CASRGDGSYNSPLHF
once,TRBJ1-1,15,TRBV5-1,-,TGCGCCAGCAGCGTCCAGGGACACGGCGGCACTGAAGCTTTCTTT,CASSVQGHGGTEAFF
-,TRBJ2-7,12,TRBV6-5,TRBD1,TGTGCCGCCCGGGACAGGGCCTACGAGCAGTACTTC,CAARDRAYEQYF
-,TRBJ2-2,14,TRBV19,-,TGTGCCAGTACCCTGACAGGTCTTGGCGGGGAGCTGTTTTTT,CASTLTGLGGELFF
once,TRBJ1-5,14,TRBV29-1,TRBD1,TGCAGCGTCAAAACGGGGACAGGGGATCAGCCCCAGCATTTT,CSVKTGTGDQPQHF
-,TRBJ2-1,16,TRBV5-1,-,TGCGCCAGCAGCCCCCGTGGGCGGGGCTCCTACAATGAGCAGTTCTTC,CASSPRGRGSYNEQFF
-,TRBJ2-5,14,TRBV24-1,TRBD1,TGTGCCACCAGTGGGACAGGGAACCAAGAGACCCAGTACTTC,CATSGTGNQETQYF
-,TRBJ1-5,15,TRBV7-2,-,TGTGCCAGCAGTCCGAGGGGGGGCGCGTATCAGCCCCAGCATTTT,CASSPRGGAYQPQHF
-,TRBJ2-7,15,TRBV9,TRBD1,TGTGCCAGCAGCGTCCGTGGGACAGCGGACTACGAGCAGTACTTC,CASSVRGTADYEQYF
-,TRBJ2-7,14,TRBV9,-,TGTGCCAGCAGCGTAGCGGCCAACAGGTACGAGCAGTACTTC,CASSVAANRYEQYF
-,TRBJ1-1,12,TRBV27,-,TGTGCCAGTGGATTCTCCTACACTGAAGCTTTCTTT,CASGFSYTEAFF
-,TRBJ2-2,14,TRBV12-5,-,TGTGCTAGTGGTCTAACAGGGAGAACCGGGGAGCTGTTTTTT,CASGLTGRTGELFF
-,TRBJ2-6,17,TRBV11-3,TRBD1,TGTGCCAGCAGCGCCGGGACAGGGGGCGCTGGGGCCAACGTCCTGACTTTC,CASSAGTGGAGANVLTF
-,TRBJ1-6,14,TRBV20-1,TRBD1,TGCAGTGCTAGTAAGACAGGGATTATTTCACCCCTCCACTTT,CSASKTGIISPLHF
once,TRBJ2-5,13,TRBV7-3,TRBD1,TGTGCCAGCAGCACAGGGGCTCAAGAGACCCAGTACTTC,CASSTGAQETQYF
-,TRBJ2-7,14,TRBV29-1,-,TGCAGCGTGCGGGACAGTCAACTCTCCTACGAGCAGTACTTC,CSVRDSQLSYEQYF
-,TRBJ1-4,16,TRBV13,-,TGTGCCAGCAGCCCCAGTTTAGGCAGAACTAATGAAAAACTGTTTTTT,CASSPSLGRTNEKLFF
-,TRBJ1-2,11,TRBV6-5,-,TGTGCCAGCAGGACAGGTTATGGCTACACCTTC,CASRTGYGYTF
once,TRBJ2-1,15,TRBV19,TRBD2,TGTGCCAGTAGTATAACTAGCGGGGGGCACAATGAGCAGTTCTTC,CASSITSGGHNEQFF
-,TRBJ1-1,13,TRBV3-1/TRBV3-2,-,TGTGCCAGCAGCCAGGAAAGGAGGACTGAAGCTTTCTTT,CASSQERRTEAFF
once,TRBJ1-5,14,TRBV10-3,-,TGTGCCATCAGTGTAGTTAAGAGCAATCAGCCCCAGCATTTT,CAISVVKSNQPQHF
-,TRBJ2-7,17,TRBV4-3,TRBD2,TGCGCCAGCAGCCAAGGGTGGACTAGCGGAGACTCCTACGAGCAGTACTTC,CASSQGWTSGDSYEQYF
once,TRBJ2-1,18,TRBV4-1,TRBD2,TGCGCCAGCAGCCAACAACCATTACTAGCGGGAGGGCCAAATGAGCAGTTCTTC,CASSQQPLLAGGPNEQFF
-,TRBJ1-1,15,TRBV7-9,-,TGTGCCAGCAGCTCCCAAGGACTGCGCCCGGAGAGGGCTTTCTTT,CASSSQGLRPERAFF
-,TRBJ1-6,16,TRBV2,-,TGTGCCAGCAGTGTAGCCAGGGATCGCGCGTTGTCACCCCTCCACTTT,CASSVARDRALSPLHF
once,TRBJ2-3,15,TRBV29-1,-,TGCAGCACACCCGAATTCGGAACTAGCACAGATACGCAGTATTTT,CSTPEFGTSTDTQYF
-,TRBJ1-5,16,TRBV6-2/TRBV6-3,TRBD1,TGTGCCAGCAGTACGGGACAGCAGCCCTTTAATCAGCCCCAGCATTTT,CASSTGQQPFNQPQHF
-,TRBJ2-2,17,TRBV9,TRBD2,TGTGCCAGCAGCGTGAATAGCGGGAGCTTGAACACCGGGGAGCTGTTTTTT,CASSVNSGSLNTGELFF
-,TRBJ1-2,14,TRBV19,-,TGTGCCAGTAGTATTCGGGAGAGGGACTATGGCTACACCTTC,CASSIRERDYGYTF
-,TRBJ2-7,16,TRBV5-8,-,TGTGCCAGCAGCTTGCCTGATGGGTTAATGACCTACGAGCAGTACTTC,CASSLPDGLMTYEQYF
-,TRBJ2-3,13,TRBV7-2,-,TGTGCCAGCAGCTTAGTATCGACAGATACGCAGTATTTT,CASSLVSTDTQYF
-,TRBJ1-2,14,TRBV9,-,TGTGCCAGCAGTCTGGGAGACGGTAACTATGGCTACACCTTC,CASSLGDGNYGYTF
-,TRBJ1-6,14,TRBV11-3,TRBD1,TGTGCCAGCGTCGGACAGGAGACTAATTCACCCCTCCACTTT,CASVGQETNSPLHF
-,TRBJ2-1,16,TRBV24-1,TRBD1,TGTGCCACCAGTGACCCGACAGGGACCTCCTACAATGAGCAGTTCTTC,CATSDPTGTSYNEQFF
-,TRBJ1-4,14,TRBV9,-,TGTGCCAGCAGCGTTTCGCAGGGTTATGAAAAACTGTTTTTT,CASSVSQGYEKLFF
-,TRBJ2-7,13,TRBV7-8,-,TGTGCCAGCAGCCCGCGGGACACCTACGAGCAGTACTTC,CASSPRDTYEQYF